This TCR beta chain was obtained from a study of blood T cell repertoires in COVID-19 (TCRdb year 2020). Broadly, across the study: The collaborator samples originated in the United States, Italy and Spain and spanned the acute and convalescent phases of COVID-19. The material from the prospective study consisted of cDNA or gDNA derived from T cells, B-cell-depleted T cells, or PBMCs. The dataset comprised deeply sampled blood TCRbeta repertoires from subjects exposed to, actively infected with, or recovered from COVID-19. The repertoires were released in a freely available public database intended as a resource for research on the immune response to SARS-CoV-2. The samples were drawn from the first 160 participants of the ongoing ImmuneRACE study and from some 1,300 subjects provided by 6 global collaborators. The sample metadata nearly always contained a de-identified subject ID, COVID-19 status, age in years and sex. Where available, HLA class I and class II types were obtained from metadata supplied by the sample provider rather than from assay-based typing.

TCRbeta CDR3 regions were amplified from genomic DNA using the immunoSEQ Assay, a bias-controlled multiplex PCR. The paper's processing steps were these. Nucleated cell counts per sample were estimated from amplification of reference gene primers within the assay. To quantify the absolute abundance of each unique TCRbeta CDR3 rearrangement, sequence reads were collapsed and filtered. For each sample, productive Simpson clonality was calculated by taking the square root of Simpson's diversity index across productive rearrangements. The table was pulled from immuneACCESS by TCRdb, which kept in-frame rearrangements only. Such tables lose some clones; where checked, under half of the loss comes from unresolved V genes, and the rest has no known cause. The V and J calls and clone size were taken over from that table, and D and trimming were inferred from the DNA. The sample includes about 170,000 clones, with roughly four fifths observed a single time. The top ten hold approximately 2.5% of the sample.

Each collaborating institution followed its own protocols to collect whole blood in K2EDTA tubes. For TCRbeta analysis, collaborators shipped samples as frozen whole blood, isolated PBMCs, or DNA extracted from either of those sample types. As to this clone: It lacks a known antigen. The input lacks base qualities; no much larger clone sits a single base away.

The CDR3 runs 13 residues from the cysteine to the phenylalanine. Only the CDR3 DNA is retained, 39 bases long and in frame from the first base. Taken from the germline V gene (reference sequence), the CDR1 and CDR2 loops are LNHDA and SQIVND. V ends up 6 bases short and J 10 bases short, with an unmatched junction base count of 7. Overall study results and their limits: The quantity of clinical and demographic metadata differed by source and by participant and was supplied without curation.

This chain joins TRBV19 to TRBJ2-1; TRBD1 fits 9 bases in the junction. Specimen: peripheral blood. The sequence came from a human donor with acute or convalescent COVID-19. The donor label of this sample is uncertain. CDR3 loop: CASRGTGTGEQFF. The DNA sequence follows: TGTGCCAGTAGAGGGACAGGGACAGGGGAGCAGTTCTTC.